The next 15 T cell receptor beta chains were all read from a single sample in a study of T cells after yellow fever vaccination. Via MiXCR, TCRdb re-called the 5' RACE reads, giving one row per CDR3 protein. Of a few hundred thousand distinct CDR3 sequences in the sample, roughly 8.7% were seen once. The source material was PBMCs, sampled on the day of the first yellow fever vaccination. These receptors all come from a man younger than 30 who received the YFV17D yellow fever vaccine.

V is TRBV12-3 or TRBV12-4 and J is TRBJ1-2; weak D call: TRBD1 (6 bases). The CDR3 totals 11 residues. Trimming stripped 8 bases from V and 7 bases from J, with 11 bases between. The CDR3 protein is CASVGRGGYTF. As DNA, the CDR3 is TGTGCCAGCGTTGGCAGGGGTGGCTACACCTTC.

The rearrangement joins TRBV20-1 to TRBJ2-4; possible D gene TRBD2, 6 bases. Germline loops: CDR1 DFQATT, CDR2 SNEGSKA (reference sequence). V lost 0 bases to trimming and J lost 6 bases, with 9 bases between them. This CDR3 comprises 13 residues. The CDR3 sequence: CSAREGTVNIQYF. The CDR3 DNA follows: TGCAGTGCTAGAGAGGGGACTGTAAACATTCAGTACTTC.

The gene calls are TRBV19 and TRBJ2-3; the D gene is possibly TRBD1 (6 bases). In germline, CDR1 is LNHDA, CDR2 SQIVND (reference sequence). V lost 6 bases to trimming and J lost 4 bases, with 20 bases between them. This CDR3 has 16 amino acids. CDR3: CASRVTETGSADTQYF. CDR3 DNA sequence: TGTGCCAGTAGGGTCACCGAGACAGGCAGTGCAGATACGCAGTATTTT.

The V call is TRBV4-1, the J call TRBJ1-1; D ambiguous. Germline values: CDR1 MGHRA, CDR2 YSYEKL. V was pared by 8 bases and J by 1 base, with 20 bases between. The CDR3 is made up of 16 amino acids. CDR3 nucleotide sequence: TGCGCCAGCCCTACGAGGGCGACACGGAGGAACACTGAAGCTTTCTTT. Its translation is CASPTRATRRNTEAFF.

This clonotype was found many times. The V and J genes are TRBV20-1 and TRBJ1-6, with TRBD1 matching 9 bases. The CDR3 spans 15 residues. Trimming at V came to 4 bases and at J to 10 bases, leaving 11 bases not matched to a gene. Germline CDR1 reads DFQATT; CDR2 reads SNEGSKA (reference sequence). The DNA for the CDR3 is TGCAGTGCTAACCGAGCCGGGACAGGGAGATCACCCCTCCACTTT. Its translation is CSANRAGTGRSPLHF.

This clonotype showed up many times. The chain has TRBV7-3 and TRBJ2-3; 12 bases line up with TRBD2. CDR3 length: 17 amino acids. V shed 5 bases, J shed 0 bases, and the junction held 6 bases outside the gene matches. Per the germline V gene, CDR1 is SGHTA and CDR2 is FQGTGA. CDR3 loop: CASSGITSGGSTDTQYF. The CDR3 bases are TGTGCCAGCAGCGGTATAACTAGCGGGGGGAGCACAGATACGCAGTATTTT.

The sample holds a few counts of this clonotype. CDR3 amino acids: CASNRNNEQFF. The CDR3 DNA follows: TGTGCCAGCAATAGGAACAATGAGCAGTTCTTC. The chain employs TRBV7-2 and TRBJ2-1; D is ambiguous. The CDR3 consists of 11 residues. The V and J ends lost 7 bases and 5 bases respectively, with 6 bases between them. CDR1 is SGHTA, CDR2 FQGNSA, per germline.

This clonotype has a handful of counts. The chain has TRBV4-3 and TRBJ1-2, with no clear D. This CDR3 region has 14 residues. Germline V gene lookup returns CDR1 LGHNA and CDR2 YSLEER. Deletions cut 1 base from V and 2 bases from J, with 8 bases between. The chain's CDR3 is CASSQVGSNYGYTF. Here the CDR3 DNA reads TGCGCCAGCAGCCAAGTAGGATCGAACTATGGCTACACCTTC.

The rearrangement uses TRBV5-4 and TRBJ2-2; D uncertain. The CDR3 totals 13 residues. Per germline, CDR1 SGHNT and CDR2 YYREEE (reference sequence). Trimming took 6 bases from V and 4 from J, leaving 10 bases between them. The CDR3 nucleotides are TGTGCCAGCATGGGCAGTCTCACCGGGGAGCTGTTTTTT. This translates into CASMGSLTGELFF.

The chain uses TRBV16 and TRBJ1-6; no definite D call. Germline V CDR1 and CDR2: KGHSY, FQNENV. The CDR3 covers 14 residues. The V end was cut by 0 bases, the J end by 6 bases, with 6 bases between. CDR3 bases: TGTGCCAGCAGCCAATCATGGGGTAATTCACCCCTCCACTTT. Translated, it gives CASSQSWGNSPLHF.

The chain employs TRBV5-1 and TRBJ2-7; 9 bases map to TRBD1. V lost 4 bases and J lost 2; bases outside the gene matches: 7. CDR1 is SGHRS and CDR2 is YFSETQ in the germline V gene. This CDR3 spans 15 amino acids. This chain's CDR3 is CASSARQGEAYEQYF. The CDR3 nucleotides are TGCGCCAGCAGCGCCCGACAGGGGGAGGCCTACGAGCAGTACTTC.

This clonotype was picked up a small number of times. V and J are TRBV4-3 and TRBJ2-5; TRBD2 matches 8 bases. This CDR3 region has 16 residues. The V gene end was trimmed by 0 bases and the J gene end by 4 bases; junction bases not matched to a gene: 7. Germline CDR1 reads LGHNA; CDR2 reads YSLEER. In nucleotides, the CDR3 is TGCGCCAGCAGCCAAGAGCGGGGGGTAATATTAGAGACCCAGTACTTC. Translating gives CASSQERGVILETQYF.

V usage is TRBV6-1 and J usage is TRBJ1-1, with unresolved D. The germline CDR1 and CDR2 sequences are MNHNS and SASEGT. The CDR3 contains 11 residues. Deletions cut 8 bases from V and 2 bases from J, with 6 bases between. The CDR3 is CASVRNTEAFF. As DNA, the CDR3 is TGTGCCAGCGTCAGAAACACTGAAGCTTTCTTT.

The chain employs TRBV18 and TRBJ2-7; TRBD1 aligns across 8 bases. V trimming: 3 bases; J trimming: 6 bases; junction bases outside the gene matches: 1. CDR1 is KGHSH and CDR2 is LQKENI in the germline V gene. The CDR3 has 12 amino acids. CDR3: CASSPTGAEQYV. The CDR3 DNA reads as TGTGCCAGCTCACCGACAGGGGCCGAGCAGTACGTC.

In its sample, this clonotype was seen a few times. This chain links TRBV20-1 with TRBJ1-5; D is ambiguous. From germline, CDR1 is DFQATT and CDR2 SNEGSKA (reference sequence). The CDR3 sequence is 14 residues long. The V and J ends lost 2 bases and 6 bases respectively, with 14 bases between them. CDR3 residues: CSARQNRMGQPQHF. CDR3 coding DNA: TGCAGTGCTAGACAGAATAGAATGGGTCAGCCCCAGCATTTT.